This TCR beta chain is drawn from a study of shared clonotypes between healthy human individuals. Study information: Aged 18 to 49, the donors were two women and a few men. Each donor had three CD4 naive, three CD4 memory, two CD8 naive and one CD8 memory plate.

On this clone: Its antigen is still unknown.

TCRdb's table, derived via immunoSEQ multiplex PCR, lists solely in-frame clones and lacks some. In the table there are a few million clones, around 95% of which are singletons. The study, taken as a whole, reports: A generally larger estimated richness was seen in naive subsets than in memory subsets.

Trimming shortened V by 1 base and J by 3 bases, and 8 bases separated the two germline ends. Germline loops: CDR1 LGHNT, CDR2 FRNRAP. This CDR3 is 14 amino acids long. The clonotype originates from a man between 18 and 35 years old in good health. This chain links TRBV12-5 with TRBJ2-3; D is unclear. The sample taken for sequencing was naive CD4+ T cells sorted from blood. Subset meaning: CD45RA+ positively selected. The CDR3, as DNA: TGTGCTAGTGGTTTGGGTGAACGGACAGATACGCAGTATTTT. Its protein is CASGLGERTDTQYF.